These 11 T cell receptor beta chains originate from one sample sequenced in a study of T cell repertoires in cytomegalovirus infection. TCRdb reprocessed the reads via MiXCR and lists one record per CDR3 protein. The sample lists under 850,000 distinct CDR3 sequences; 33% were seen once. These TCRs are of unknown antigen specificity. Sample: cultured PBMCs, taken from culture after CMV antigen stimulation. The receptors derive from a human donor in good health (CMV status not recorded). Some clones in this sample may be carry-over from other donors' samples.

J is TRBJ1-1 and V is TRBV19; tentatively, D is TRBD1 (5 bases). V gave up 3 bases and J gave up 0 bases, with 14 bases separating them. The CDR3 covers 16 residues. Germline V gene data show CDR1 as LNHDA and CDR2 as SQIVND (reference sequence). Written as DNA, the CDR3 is TGTGCCAGTAGTATTTCTCTCACAGGACTGAACACTGAAGCTTTCTTT. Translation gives CASSISLTGLNTEAFF.

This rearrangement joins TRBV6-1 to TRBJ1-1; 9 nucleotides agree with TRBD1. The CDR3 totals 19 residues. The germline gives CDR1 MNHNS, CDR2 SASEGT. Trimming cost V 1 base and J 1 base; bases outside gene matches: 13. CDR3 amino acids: CASSEDGTGLVIENTEAFF. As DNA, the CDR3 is TGTGCCAGCAGTGAAGATGGGACAGGGTTGGTGATAGAGAACACTGAAGCTTTCTTT.

The CDR3 protein is CASRGTDNQPQHF. The CDR3 DNA reads TGTGCCAGCAGAGGGACAGACAATCAGCCCCAGCATTTT. This chain links TRBV28 with TRBJ1-5; 7 positions match TRBD1. Germline V gene data show CDR1 as MDHEN and CDR2 as SYDVKM. V gave up 6 bases and J gave up 3 bases; unmatched junction bases: 2. There are 13 residues in the CDR3.

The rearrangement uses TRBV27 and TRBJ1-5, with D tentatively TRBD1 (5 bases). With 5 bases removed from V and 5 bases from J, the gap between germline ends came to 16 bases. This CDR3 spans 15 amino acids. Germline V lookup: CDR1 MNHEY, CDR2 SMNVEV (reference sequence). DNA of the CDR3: TGTGCCAGCAGTCCCCATGGGGCAGACTATCAGCCCCAGCATTTT. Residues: CASSPHGADYQPQHF.

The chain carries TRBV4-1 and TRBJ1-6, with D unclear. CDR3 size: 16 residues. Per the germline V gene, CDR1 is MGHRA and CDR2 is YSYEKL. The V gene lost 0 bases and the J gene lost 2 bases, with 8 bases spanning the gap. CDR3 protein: CASSQENPAYNSPLHF. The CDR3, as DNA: TGCGCCAGCAGCCAAGAAAACCCGGCCTATAATTCACCCCTCCACTTT.

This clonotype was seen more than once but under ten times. The CDR3 nucleotides are TGTGCCATCAGTGGCGCGGCGGGAGGGCCGGAGGAGACCCAGTACTTC. Translation gives CAISGAAGGPEETQYF. The chain is built from TRBV10-3 and TRBJ2-5; 9 bases are a match to TRBD2. Unmatched junction bases numbered 11, after V lost 4 bases and J lost 5 bases. In germline, CDR1 is ENHRY, CDR2 SYGVKD. The CDR3 contains 16 residues.

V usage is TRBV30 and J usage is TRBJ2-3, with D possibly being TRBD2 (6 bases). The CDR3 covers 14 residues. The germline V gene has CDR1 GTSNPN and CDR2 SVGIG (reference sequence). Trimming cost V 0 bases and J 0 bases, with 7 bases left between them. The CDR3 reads CAWSVGGSTDTQYF. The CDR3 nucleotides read TGTGCCTGGAGTGTTGGAGGGAGCACAGATACGCAGTATTTT.

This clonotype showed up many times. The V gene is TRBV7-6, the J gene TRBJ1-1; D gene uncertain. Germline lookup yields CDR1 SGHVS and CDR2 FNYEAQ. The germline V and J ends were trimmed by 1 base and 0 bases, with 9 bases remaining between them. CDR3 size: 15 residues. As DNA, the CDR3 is TGTGCCAGCAGCTTAGGGTCCCCCATGAACACTGAAGCTTTCTTT. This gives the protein CASSLGSPMNTEAFF.

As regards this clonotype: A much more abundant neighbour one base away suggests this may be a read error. The CDR3 nucleotides are TGTGCCAGCAGCTTACGTCCAGGGAACACTGAAGCTTCCTTT. It codes for CASSLRPGNTEASF. The V call is TRBV7-8, the J call TRBJ1-1, with D maybe TRBD1 (5 bases). The CDR3 totals 14 residues. Germline CDR1 and CDR2: SGHVS and FQNEAQ.

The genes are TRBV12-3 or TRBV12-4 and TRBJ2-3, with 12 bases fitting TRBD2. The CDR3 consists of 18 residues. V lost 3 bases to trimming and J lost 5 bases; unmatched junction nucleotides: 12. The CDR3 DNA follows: TGTGCCAGCAGTTTGCTGGGGACTAGCGGGCTATTGAGAGATACGCAGTATTTT. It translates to CASSLLGTSGLLRDTQYF.

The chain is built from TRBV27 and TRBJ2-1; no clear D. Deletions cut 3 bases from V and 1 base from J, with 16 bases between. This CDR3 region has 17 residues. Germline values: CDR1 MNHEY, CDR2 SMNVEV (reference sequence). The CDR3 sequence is CASSFSHSLPSYNEQFF. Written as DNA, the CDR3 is TGTGCCAGCAGTTTCAGTCATTCCCTTCCATCCTACAATGAGCAGTTCTTC.